This TCR beta chain stems from a study of blood T cells in healthy people across ages. This clonotype came up a few times. Antigen: not known. Germline assignment: CDR1 LGHNA and CDR2 YNFKEQ. The length of the CDR3 is 17 residues. J was trimmed by 8 bases and V by 0 bases; bases with no gene match: 7. The use of a sample-barcoded 5' primer and a J-beta primer mix characterized a second PCR of roughly 7 to 11 cycles. TCRdb reanalysed the 5' RACE reads using MiXCR and keeps one entry per CDR3 protein. The sample shows 1.5 million to 2 million distinct CDR3 sequences, less than 50% of them seen only once. The study, taken as a whole, reports: TCR beta diversity, measured per million T cells, fell in a roughly linear way with age.

The chain combines TRBV4-2 with TRBJ2-1; 13 bases are a match to TRBD2. Source material: blood. The sequence came from a woman aged 35 to 49 in good health. The DNA of the CDR3 is TGTGCCAGCAGCCAAGATTTAAGGACTAGCGGGGGCGATGAGCAGTTCTTC. It specifies CASSQDLRTSGGDEQFF.